Below, 10 T cell receptor beta chains from the same sample are listed, as sequenced in a study of T cells in Graves' hyperthyroidism and ophthalmopathy. TCR beta CDR3 regions were amplified from RNA. First-round RT-PCR with HTBI primers amplified the TCR CDR3 region. TCRdb ran MiXCR on the multiplex PCR reads and lists one entry per CDR3 protein. The sample consists of roughly 600,000 distinct CDR3 sequences, 13% to 15% of them appearing once. Sequenced material: blood. These receptors came from a woman between 45 and 65 years old with Graves' ophthalmopathy.

The rearrangement links TRBV7-2 to TRBJ1-3; D remains unclear. Germline loops: CDR1 SGHTA, CDR2 FQGNSA. The germline V and J ends were trimmed by 1 base and 1 base, with 14 bases remaining between them. The CDR3 is made up of 17 amino acids. The CDR3 DNA follows: TGTGCCAGCAGCTTAGGGGTAGACTTTGTGTCTGGAAACACCATATATTTT. It specifies CASSLGVDFVSGNTIYF.

The table lists this clonotype with many counts. This chain connects TRBV19 to TRBJ2-7, with D perhaps TRBD1 or TRBD2 (5 bases each). There are 13 residues in the CDR3. V was clipped by 9 bases and J by 0 bases, with 12 bases between them. CDR1 is LNHDA, CDR2 SQIVND, per germline (reference sequence). The DNA of the CDR3 is TGTGCCAGCAGTCCGGGACGCTCCTACGAGCAGTACTTC. Translation: CASSPGRSYEQYF.

This clonotype was detected only a few times. The chain recombines TRBV6-2 or TRBV6-3 with TRBJ1-1; 9 bases line up with TRBD1. The CDR3 loop spans 12 amino acids. Germline V gene sequence: CDR1 MNHEY, CDR2 SVGEGT. Trimming took 5 bases from V and 9 from J; bases not matched to a gene: 4. In DNA, the CDR3 is TGTGCCAGCAGTCAGGGACAGGGACAAGCTTTCTTT. Translating gives CASSQGQGQAFF.

Ten or more counts support this clonotype. V and J are TRBV28 and TRBJ2-3, with unresolved D. Germline lookup yields CDR1 MDHEN and CDR2 SYDVKM. This CDR3 contains 13 residues. Trimming stripped 3 bases from V and 8 bases from J, with 12 bases between. CDR3 DNA: TGTGCCAGCAGTTTGTATCCACCAGGTACGCAGTATTTT. Translated, it gives CASSLYPPGTQYF.

This clonotype turned up a few times. The CDR3 nucleotides are TGTGCCAGCAGCTTAGTAGGGACTAGCGGGAGTGAGCAGTTCTTC. Translating it yields CASSLVGTSGSEQFF. The V and J genes are TRBV7-2 and TRBJ2-1, with 14 bases identical to TRBD2. Per the germline V gene, CDR1 is SGHTA and CDR2 is FQGNSA. J gave up 9 bases and V 1 base, and 2 bases lay outside the gene matches. CDR3 length equals 15 residues.

The CDR3 DNA follows: TGCGCCAGCAGCTTCACCGTAAGCTCCTACGAGCAGTACTTC. This sequence encodes CASSFTVSSYEQYF. V is TRBV5-1 and J is TRBJ2-7; no reliable D call. In germline, CDR1 is SGHRS, CDR2 YFSETQ. Trimming shortened V by 2 bases and J by 0 bases, and 9 bases separated the two germline ends. CDR3 length equals 14 residues. The entire variable domain, with the rest obtained from reference TRBV5-1 and TRBJ2-7, is as follows: KAGVTQTPRYLIKTRGQQVTLSCSPISGHRSVSWYQQTPGQGLQFLFEYFSETQRNKGNFPGRFSGRQFSNSRSEMNVSTLELGDSALYLCASSFTVSSYEQYFGPGTRLTVT.

The rearrangement uses TRBV15 and TRBJ2-3; D not certain. The CDR3 runs 12 residues. Germline V gene lookup returns CDR1 LNHNV and CDR2 YYDKDF (reference sequence). V was clipped by 0 bases and J by 7 bases, with 5 bases between them. Written as DNA, the CDR3 is TGTGCCACCAGCAGAGATAGGCATACGCAGTATTTT. It yields the protein CATSRDRHTQYF. Together with reference TRBV15 and TRBJ2-3, the CDR3 gives the full variable domain: DAMVIQNPRYQVTQFGKPVTLSCSQTLNHNVMYWYQQKSSQAPKLLFHYYDKDFNNEADTPDNFQSRRPNTSFCFLDIRSPGLGDTAMYLCATSRDRHTQYFGPGTRLTVL.

The genes are TRBV11-2 and TRBJ1-6; maybe TRBD1 (5 bases). CDR1 and CDR2 (germline): SGHAT, FQNNGV. V gave up 4 bases and J gave up 10 bases, with 17 bases separating them. The CDR3 length is 15 residues. DNA for the CDR3: TGTGCCAGCAGCTATCCCGGGGCTAATGGCTCACCCCTCCACTTT. It is translated as CASSYPGANGSPLHF.

There are a few counts of this clonotype. The rearrangement joins TRBV27 to TRBJ2-2; D might be TRBD2 (7 bases). The length of the CDR3 is 18 residues. V gave up 5 bases and J gave up 1 base, with 20 bases separating them. Germline V gene sequence: CDR1 MNHEY, CDR2 SMNVEV (reference sequence). Here the CDR3 DNA reads TGTGCCAGCAGTCTCAAGGGGGGGGACGGCTTGAACACCGGGGAGCTGTTTTTT. Translated: CASSLKGGDGLNTGELFF.

The gene calls are TRBV19 and TRBJ2-3; D unresolved. This CDR3 is 12 amino acids long. V was shortened by 6 bases and J by 9 bases, with 13 bases between the two germline ends. Germline CDR1 and CDR2: LNHDA and SQIVND (reference sequence). The CDR3 loop reads CASRPDRDTQYF. In DNA, the CDR3 is TGTGCCAGTAGACCCGACCGCGACACGCAGTATTTT.